A selection of T cell receptor beta chains follows, all from one sample in a study of early T cells in non-severe SARS-CoV-2 infection. TCRdb re-called the 5' RACE reads through MiXCR, storing one row per CDR3 protein. The sample carries over 45,000 distinct CDR3 sequences, roughly a tenth recorded once. The sample comprised whole blood. These receptors were collected from an adult who was a healthcare worker with PCR-confirmed SARS-CoV-2 infection or an uninfected control (not recorded which). CDR3s include the opening cysteine and the closing phenylalanine or tryptophan. Fields, in order: J gene, CDR3 length, clone size, V gene, D gene, CDR3 protein, CDR3 DNA. The D gene is left open where the match is weak. Expanded clones are given a class, and other clones once, few, many or no size at all.

j_call: TRBJ1-6
cdr3_length: 12
clone_size: few
v_call: TRBV20-1
d_call: TRBD1
cdr3_aa: CSAGTVGSPLHF
cdr3_nt: TGCAGTGCTGGGACAGTTGGTTCACCCCTCCACTTT

j_call: TRBJ1-2
cdr3_length: 15
clone_size: many
v_call: TRBV6-2/TRBV6-3
d_call: TRBD1
cdr3_aa: CASSTPGQGFYGYTF
cdr3_nt: TGTGCCAGCAGTACTCCGGGACAGGGCTTTTATGGCTACACCTTC

j_call: TRBJ2-2
cdr3_length: 14
clone_size: few
v_call: TRBV7-2
d_call: -
cdr3_aa: CASSSDPNTGELFF
cdr3_nt: TGTGCCAGCAGCTCTGACCCGAACACCGGGGAGCTGTTTTTT

j_call: TRBJ2-7
cdr3_length: 13
clone_size: many
v_call: TRBV27
d_call: TRBD1
cdr3_aa: CASRGQGYYEQYF
cdr3_nt: TGTGCCAGCAGAGGACAGGGTTACTACGAGCAGTACTTC

j_call: TRBJ2-7
cdr3_length: 15
clone_size: -
v_call: TRBV18
d_call: TRBD2
cdr3_aa: CASSPLAGSSYEQYF
cdr3_nt: TGTGCCAGCTCACCTCTAGCGGGATCTTCCTACGAGCAGTACTTC

j_call: TRBJ1-1
cdr3_length: 12
clone_size: few
v_call: TRBV20-1
d_call: -
cdr3_aa: CSARQSGTEAFF
cdr3_nt: TGCAGTGCTAGACAATCGGGCACTGAAGCTTTCTTT

j_call: TRBJ1-2
cdr3_length: 13
clone_size: medium-sized
v_call: TRBV18
d_call: -
cdr3_aa: CATNQHGYYGYTF
cdr3_nt: TGTGCCACCAACCAACACGGGTACTATGGCTACACCTTC

j_call: TRBJ2-1
cdr3_length: 16
clone_size: few
v_call: TRBV12-3/TRBV12-4
d_call: TRBD1
cdr3_aa: CASSPTGTGRYNEQFF
cdr3_nt: TGTGCCAGCAGTCCGACCGGGACAGGTAGATACAATGAGCAGTTCTTC

j_call: TRBJ2-1
cdr3_length: 13
clone_size: -
v_call: TRBV5-1
d_call: -
cdr3_aa: CASSASTGNEQFF
cdr3_nt: TGCGCCAGCAGCGCGAGTACAGGAAATGAGCAGTTCTTC

j_call: TRBJ2-1
cdr3_length: 17
clone_size: -
v_call: TRBV6-6
d_call: TRBD2
cdr3_aa: CASSPGRTRHSDNEQFF
cdr3_nt: TGTGCCAGCAGTCCCGGGAGGACCCGACATTCCGACAATGAGCAGTTCTTC

j_call: TRBJ2-3
cdr3_length: 12
clone_size: many
v_call: TRBV29-1
d_call: -
cdr3_aa: CSVEGGTDTQYF
cdr3_nt: TGCAGCGTTGAAGGTGGGACAGATACGCAGTATTTT

j_call: TRBJ2-3
cdr3_length: 15
clone_size: many
v_call: TRBV9
d_call: -
cdr3_aa: CASSANWGSTDTQYF
cdr3_nt: TGTGCCAGCAGCGCCAACTGGGGGAGCACAGATACGCAGTATTTT

j_call: TRBJ2-7
cdr3_length: 18
clone_size: -
v_call: TRBV18
d_call: TRBD1
cdr3_aa: CASSPSRANRGVSYEQYF
cdr3_nt: TGTGCCAGCTCACCATCTCGGGCGAACAGGGGAGTGTCCTACGAGCAGTACTTC

j_call: TRBJ1-2
cdr3_length: 12
clone_size: -
v_call: TRBV29-1
d_call: TRBD1
cdr3_aa: CSVRQGDYGYTF
cdr3_nt: TGCAGCGTTCGACAGGGAGACTATGGCTACACCTTC

j_call: TRBJ1-5
cdr3_length: 15
clone_size: once
v_call: TRBV3-1
d_call: -
cdr3_aa: CASSQGPSGNQPQHF
cdr3_nt: TGTGCCAGCAGCCAAGGGCCCTCTGGCAATCAGCCCCAGCATTTT

j_call: TRBJ2-7
cdr3_length: 14
clone_size: many
v_call: TRBV5-1
d_call: -
cdr3_aa: CASSLDVADYEQYF
cdr3_nt: TGCGCCAGCAGCTTAGACGTCGCGGACTACGAGCAGTACTTC

j_call: TRBJ1-2
cdr3_length: 15
clone_size: many
v_call: TRBV20-1
d_call: -
cdr3_aa: CSARSDSAGTYGYTF
cdr3_nt: TGCAGTGCTAGAAGCGACTCGGCAGGAACCTATGGCTACACCTTC

j_call: TRBJ2-3
cdr3_length: 14
clone_size: medium-sized
v_call: TRBV7-2
d_call: -
cdr3_aa: CASSLISVSDTQYF
cdr3_nt: TGTGCCAGCAGCTTGATCAGTGTGTCTGATACGCAGTATTTT

j_call: TRBJ2-1
cdr3_length: 16
clone_size: -
v_call: TRBV24-1
d_call: TRBD1
cdr3_aa: CATSGAIQGVDNEQFF
cdr3_nt: TGTGCCACCAGTGGCGCAATACAGGGGGTGGACAATGAGCAGTTCTTC

j_call: TRBJ1-1
cdr3_length: 14
clone_size: -
v_call: TRBV4-2
d_call: -
cdr3_aa: CASSQDPRGTEAFF
cdr3_nt: TGTGCCAGCAGCCAAGACCCCAGGGGCACTGAAGCTTTCTTT

j_call: TRBJ2-7
cdr3_length: 15
clone_size: few
v_call: TRBV24-1
d_call: TRBD1
cdr3_aa: CATSDPGQGVKEQYF
cdr3_nt: TGTGCCACCAGTGATCCGGGACAGGGTGTAAAGGAGCAGTACTTC

j_call: TRBJ2-5
cdr3_length: 11
clone_size: few
v_call: TRBV29-1
d_call: -
cdr3_aa: CSVEGVETQYF
cdr3_nt: TGCAGCGTTGAGGGGGTAGAGACCCAGTACTTC

j_call: TRBJ2-3
cdr3_length: 17
clone_size: few
v_call: TRBV23-1
d_call: -
cdr3_aa: CASSQNPVLPLTDTQYF
cdr3_nt: TGCGCCAGCAGTCAAAATCCCGTTCTCCCACTCACAGATACGCAGTATTTT